The clone carrying this TCR beta chain was recorded many times. Germline CDR1 reads MNHEY; CDR2 reads SVGAGI. CDR3 length: 14 residues. V was pared by 0 bases and J by 4 bases, with 9 bases between. It was with unique molecular identifiers that the TCRbeta library was prepared. One entry per CDR3 protein, called by TCRdb with MiXCR from the PCR reads. The sample gives 580,000 or so distinct CDR3 sequences, 20% to 25% of which show up once; less than 15% is in the top ten. The record originates from a study of T-cell reconstitution after alpha-beta-depleted transplantation in children. This rearrangement joins TRBV6-5 to TRBJ1-1; tentatively, D is TRBD1 (6 bases). This specimen consisted of PBMCs, mostly from graft donor cells, obtained 360 days after TCRalphabeta/CD19-depleted stem cell transplant. The source of this sequence is a boy under two years old who had a stem cell transplant for acute myeloid leukemia, so the T cells may come from the graft donor. This chain's CDR3 is CASSYSEGGTEAFF. For the CDR3, the DNA is TGTGCCAGCAGTTACTCCGAGGGGGGCACTGAAGCTTTCTTT.